The rows below give T cell receptor beta chains drawn from one sample of a study of human T cells and chemical hapten exposure. MiXCR was run by TCRdb on the RACE reads, yielding one entry per CDR3 protein. The repertoire holds some 94,000 distinct CDR3 sequences, with 9.5% to 15% as singletons. The material was whole blood, obtained in connection with sensitization to the hapten diphenylcyclopropenone (DPC). Source of these receptors: a woman in her thirties or forties with alopecia areata. Some clones in this sample may be carry-over from other donors' samples. Each CDR3 is given with its conserved first and last residue. A clone size is listed for some rows: how often the clone was seen (once, few, many), or a class if it is expanded.

clone_size,v_call,cdr3_length,j_call,cdr3_aa
many,TRBV7-9,14,TRBJ2-3,CASSQTRDTDTQYF
-,TRBV12-3/TRBV12-4,13,TRBJ2-5,CASRGLGEQTQYF
-,TRBV29-1,13,TRBJ2-7,CSALAGVSYEQYF
-,TRBV4-1,16,TRBJ2-5,CASSQVASRAKETQYF
many,TRBV20-1,13,TRBJ2-7,CSARGTSDYEQYF
few,TRBV4-3,16,TRBJ2-2,CASSQDFYSNTGELFF
few,TRBV6-5,14,TRBJ2-3,CASRNARGVDTQYF
-,TRBV7-9,15,TRBJ2-1,CASSLVGGVYNEQFF
-,TRBV28,10,TRBJ1-2,CASRSNGYTF
many,TRBV27,16,TRBJ2-1,CASTPSPRGTLNEQFF
-,TRBV18,15,TRBJ2-7,CASSPRDRGLHEQYF
many,TRBV7-2,16,TRBJ2-3,CASSARLGEETDTQYF
few,TRBV20-1,10,TRBJ2-7,CSASQYEQYF